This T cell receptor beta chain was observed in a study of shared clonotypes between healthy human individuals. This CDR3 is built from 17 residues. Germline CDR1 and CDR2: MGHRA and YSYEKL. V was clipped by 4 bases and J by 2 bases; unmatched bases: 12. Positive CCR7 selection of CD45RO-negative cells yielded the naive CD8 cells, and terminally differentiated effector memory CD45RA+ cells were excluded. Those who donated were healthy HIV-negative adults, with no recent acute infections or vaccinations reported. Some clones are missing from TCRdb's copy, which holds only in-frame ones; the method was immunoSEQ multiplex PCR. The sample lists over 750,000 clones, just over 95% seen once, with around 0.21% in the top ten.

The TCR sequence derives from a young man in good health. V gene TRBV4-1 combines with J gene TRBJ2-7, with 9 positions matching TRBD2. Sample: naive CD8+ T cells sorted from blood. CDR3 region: CASSLVGSGSAAYEQYF. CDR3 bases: TGCGCCAGCAGCCTGGTAGGTAGCGGGAGCGCGGCCTACGAGCAGTACTTC.